The sequence of this T cell receptor beta chain was determined in a study of neurological immune-mediated disorders. Trimming cost V 4 bases and J 8 bases, with 18 bases left between them. This CDR3 has 14 residues. Looked up from germline, CDR1 is SGHRS and CDR2 is YFSETQ. This clonotype was detected many times. Its antigen is unidentified. MiXCR, applied by TCRdb to the 5' RACE reads, yields one record per CDR3 protein. The table records 30,000 to 40,000 distinct CDR3 sequences, 8.5% to 14% of them present only once. Overall study findings and caveats: CDR3 amino acid sequences found in expanded clones were never shared across subjects, suggesting private repertoires in all groups.

Time point of the sample: technical triplicate 1. The chain combines TRBV5-1 with TRBJ1-1; D ambiguous. The material sequenced was PBMCs. This receptor was taken from a man in his 60s with HTLV-1-associated myelopathy (HAM/TSP). The CDR3 is CASSPGPGGWEAFF. Written as DNA, the CDR3 is TGCGCCAGCAGCCCCGGCCCGGGTGGATGGGAAGCTTTCTTT.